A single sample gave rise to the 23 T cell receptor beta chains below, sequenced in a study of blood T cell repertoires in COVID-19. Assay used: immunoSEQ multiplex PCR; TCRdb lists only in-frame clones, some missing. Of just over 150,000 clones in the sample, 92% were seen once. The sequenced sample was peripheral blood. The receptors derive from a man younger than 45 with COVID-19, enrolled during active disease.

This chain joins TRBV7-9 and TRBJ1-2, with TRBD1 identical over 9 bases. This CDR3 is built from 15 residues. Germline V CDR1 and CDR2: SEHNR, FQNEAQ (reference sequence). Trimming at V came to 5 bases and at J to 7 bases, leaving 11 bases not matched to a gene. For the CDR3, the DNA is TGTGCCAGCAGCGGGGGACAGGGAGTCCTCGGTGGCTACACCTTC. This translates into CASSGGQGVLGGYTF.

This chain connects TRBV6-5 to TRBJ2-3, with D perhaps TRBD2 (6 bases). V lost 3 bases and J lost 2, with 12 bases in between. The CDR3 is 15 residues long. Looked up from germline, CDR1 is MNHEY and CDR2 is SVGAGI. CDR3 DNA sequence: TGTGCCAGCAGTTATAGGCGGGGTAACACAGATACGCAGTATTTT. Translation: CASSYRRGNTDTQYF.

J is TRBJ2-5 and V is TRBV5-6; 9 bases map to TRBD1. V lost 4 bases and J lost 5; bases outside the gene matches: 3. This CDR3 comprises 13 residues. Germline V lookup: CDR1 SGHDT, CDR2 YYEEEE. The CDR3 protein is CASSLDRGETQYF. The CDR3, as DNA: TGTGCCAGCAGCCTCGACAGGGGGGAGACCCAGTACTTC.

V and J are TRBV13 and TRBJ2-7, with TRBD1 identical over 8 bases. The length of the CDR3 is 14 residues. V shed 4 bases, J shed 6 bases, and the junction held 8 bases outside the gene matches. Germline CDR1 reads PRHDT; CDR2 reads FYEKMQ (reference sequence). The chain's CDR3 is CASSWTGSPAEQYF. The CDR3, as DNA: TGTGCCAGCAGCTGGACAGGGTCCCCGGCCGAGCAGTACTTC.

The chain is built from TRBV5-5 and TRBJ2-7; D might be TRBD1 (6 bases). The germline gives CDR1 SGHKS, CDR2 YYEKEE (reference sequence). V was cut by 3 bases and J by 5 bases, with 21 bases left in between. The CDR3 is made up of 16 amino acids. In nucleotides, the CDR3 is TGTGCCAGCAGCTACACAGGGTATCACGGTTTGGACGAGCAGTACTTC. Translated: CASSYTGYHGLDEQYF.

The gene calls are TRBV12-5 and TRBJ1-5; TRBD1 matches at 7 bases. With V trimmed by 4 bases and J by 7 bases, 7 bases remained unmatched. The CDR3 contains 14 residues. CDR1 LGHNT and CDR2 FRNRAP come from the germline V gene. CDR3 in amino acids: CASGSSGGRQPQHF. The DNA of the CDR3 is TGTGCTAGTGGTTCCTCAGGGGGGAGGCAGCCCCAGCATTTT.

This CDR3 reads CASSLDTGEQYF. The CDR3 DNA sequence: TGTGCCAGCAGTCTGGACACGGGCGAGCAGTACTTC. The chain has TRBV27 and TRBJ2-7; D is possibly TRBD1 (5 bases). CDR1 is MNHEY, CDR2 SMNVEV, per germline (reference sequence). The ends were cut back, 5 bases at V and 6 bases at J, with 11 bases in the middle. The CDR3 loop spans 12 amino acids.

The chain combines TRBV19 with TRBJ2-2; 7 nucleotides agree with TRBD1. This CDR3 is 14 amino acids long. CDR1 is LNHDA and CDR2 is SQIVND in the germline V gene (reference sequence). V gave up 6 bases and J gave up 2 bases; unmatched junction bases: 3. This CDR3 is CASRRTGNTGELFF. The CDR3 DNA reads TGTGCCAGTAGAAGGACAGGCAACACCGGGGAGCTGTTTTTT.

The CDR3 is CASSYIESGSREKLFF. The CDR3 region has the DNA TGTGCCAGCAGTTACATCGAGTCGGGGAGCCGTGAAAAACTGTTTTTT. The V call is TRBV6-5, the J call TRBJ1-4; no reliable D call. V shed 2 bases and J shed 7 bases, with 17 bases lying between them. Germline CDR1 reads MNHEY; CDR2 reads SVGAGI. The CDR3 loop spans 16 amino acids.

The chain uses TRBV18 and TRBJ1-4; D gene ambiguous. V was cut by 3 bases and J by 4 bases, with 6 bases left in between. The germline CDR1 and CDR2 sequences are KGHSH and LQKENI. The CDR3 sequence is 13 residues long. Here the CDR3 DNA reads TGTGCCAGCTCACCCGGGATTAATGAAAAACTGTTTTTT. Its protein product is CASSPGINEKLFF. Full variable domain (outside the CDR3, taken from reference TRBV18 and TRBJ1-4): NAGVMQNPRHLVRRRGQEARLRCSPMKGHSHVYWYRQLPEEGLKFMVYLQKENIIDESGMPKERFSAEFPKEGPSILRIQQVVRGDSAAYFCASSPGINEKLFFGSGTQLSVL.

This clone was found once. This CDR3 reads CASSLDSAYEQYF. The CDR3 bases are TGTGCCAGCAGCTTAGACAGTGCCTACGAGCAGTACTTC. V gene TRBV7-2 combines with J gene TRBJ2-7; unclear D gene. The ends were cut back, 1 base at V and 2 bases at J, with 6 bases in the middle. Germline V lookup: CDR1 SGHTA, CDR2 FQGNSA. CDR3 length: 13 residues.

The chain recombines TRBV15 with TRBJ2-3; 11 positions match TRBD2. The V gene end was trimmed by 1 base and the J gene end by 3 bases; junction bases not matched to a gene: 0. From germline, CDR1 is LNHNV and CDR2 YYDKDF (reference sequence). The CDR3 covers 15 residues. The CDR3 sequence: CATSRGLAGTDTQYF. CDR3 in DNA: TGTGCCACCAGCAGAGGACTAGCGGGAACAGATACGCAGTATTTT.

V is TRBV18 and J is TRBJ1-5; D not resolved. This CDR3 has 13 amino acids. The germline V gene has CDR1 KGHSH and CDR2 LQKENI. V was pared by 2 bases and J by 6 bases, with 8 bases between. CDR3 residues: CASSPGEVQPQHF. The CDR3, as DNA: TGTGCCAGCTCACCAGGAGAGGTTCAGCCCCAGCATTTT.

The V call is TRBV28, the J call TRBJ1-5, with 7 bases matching TRBD1. Germline CDR1 and CDR2: MDHEN and SYDVKM. The CDR3 has 16 residues. Trimming cost V 3 bases and J 0 bases; bases outside gene matches: 5. The CDR3 here is CASSFPGGLSNQPQHF. CDR3 DNA: TGTGCCAGCAGTTTTCCAGGGGGTCTTAGCAATCAGCCCCAGCATTTT.

The chain employs TRBV5-1 and TRBJ1-1; TRBD1 matches at 11 bases. J lost 5 bases, V lost 0 bases, and 3 bases had no gene match. Per the germline V gene, CDR1 is SGHRS and CDR2 is YFSETQ. The CDR3 runs 15 residues. The CDR3 DNA follows: TGCGCCAGCAGCTTGGGGACAGGGGGCGTAACTGAAGCTTTCTTT. Translation gives CASSLGTGGVTEAFF.

The chain combines TRBV20-1 with TRBJ1-3; a possible D gene is TRBD1 (6 bases). The V end lost 3 bases, the J end lost 4 bases, and 16 bases lay between the germline ends. CDR3 size: 15 residues. Germline V CDR1 and CDR2: DFQATT, SNEGSKA (reference sequence). The DNA of the CDR3 is TGCAGTGCTAGTAGGGGACATCTAGACGGAAACACCATATATTTT. Translating gives CSASRGHLDGNTIYF.

This clone was observed a few times. This rearrangement joins TRBV5-1 to TRBJ2-7; 7 nucleotides align to TRBD2. V trimming: 4 bases; J trimming: 0 bases; junction bases outside the gene matches: 10. This CDR3 has 16 amino acids. In germline, CDR1 is SGHRS, CDR2 YFSETQ. The CDR3: CASSPVQGGGSYEQYF. The DNA of the CDR3 is TGCGCCAGCAGCCCTGTTCAGGGCGGGGGCTCCTACGAGCAGTACTTC.

V and J are TRBV4-2 and TRBJ2-7, with a possible D match to TRBD1 (6 bases). In germline, CDR1 is LGHNA, CDR2 YNFKEQ. This CDR3 is 13 amino acids long. Trimming cost V 4 bases and J 4 bases, with 11 bases left between them. CDR3 in DNA: TGTGCCAGCAGCCTAGGACAGATATACGAGCAGTACTTC. Translating gives CASSLGQIYEQYF.

This rearrangement joins TRBV4-1 to TRBJ2-3; a possible D gene is TRBD1 (5 bases). The germline V gene has CDR1 MGHRA and CDR2 YSYEKL. Trimming removed 5 bases at V and 4 bases at J, with 10 bases between. This CDR3 has 13 amino acids. The CDR3 DNA follows: TGCGCCAGCAGCAGGATAGGGGCAGATACGCAGTATTTT. As protein: CASSRIGADTQYF.

V usage is TRBV2 and J usage is TRBJ1-5; TRBD1 is a possible D gene (5 bases). V was cut by 6 bases and J by 0 bases, with 9 bases left in between. The germline V gene has CDR1 SNHLY and CDR2 FYNNEI. The CDR3 runs 14 residues. The CDR3 reads CASRDTNSNQPQHF. The CDR3 region has the DNA TGTGCCAGCAGGGACACCAATAGCAATCAGCCCCAGCATTTT.

This chain links TRBV1 with TRBJ1-2; TRBD1 was called by the table and not checked on the DNA. TRBV1 is a pseudogene. The CDR3 totals 20 residues. The CDR3 sequence is CTSTQGERGDSRVANYGYTF. Here the CDR3 DNA reads TGCACCAGCACCCAAGGGGAGCGAGGGGACAGCCGAGTGGCTAACTATGGCTACACCTTC.

This clone has a single count. The chain employs TRBV27 and TRBJ1-4; TRBD1 might be the D (5 bases). The CDR3 has 11 residues. The germline CDR1 and CDR2 sequences are MNHEY and SMNVEV (reference sequence). Here the CDR3 DNA reads TGTACAGGCAGGGTTAATGAAAAACTGTTTTTT. Its protein product is CTGRVNEKLFF.

The chain has TRBV5-1 and TRBJ1-2, with TRBD1 matching 9 bases. Germline V lookup: CDR1 SGHRS, CDR2 YFSETQ. The CDR3 sequence is 14 residues long. V was pared by 4 bases and J by 6 bases, with 7 bases of the junction left unmatched. The CDR3, as DNA: TGCGCCAGCAGCGGGAAACAGGGGGCGGATGGCTACACCTTC. Translation: CASSGKQGADGYTF.